The 15 T cell receptor beta chains below all came from one sample that was sequenced in a study of spatial heterogeneity in lung cancer. Time point given: sample taken at primary tumor resection. Whole RNA, which was extracted from tumor, nontumor lung tissue or frozen PBMC, was sequenced without any cell sorting. TCRdb processed the 5' RACE reads anew with MiXCR; each CDR3 protein has one entry. The data contain tens of thousands of distinct CDR3 sequences, about 4.9% of them singletons. Specimen: PBMCs, collected at surgery. These receptors were obtained from a male donor with early-stage non-small cell lung cancer.

This clonotype was recorded many times. J is TRBJ2-2 and V is TRBV27; TRBD2 aligns across 13 bases. Germline V gives CDR1 MNHEY, CDR2 SMNVEV (reference sequence). V shed 2 bases and J 6 bases; nucleotides not matched to a gene: 3. The CDR3 has 16 residues. Here the CDR3 reads CASSLRGLAGSGELFF. CDR3 sequence (DNA): TGTGCCAGCAGTTTAAGGGGACTAGCGGGATCCGGGGAGCTGTTTTTT.

This clonotype occurred many times. The V and J genes are TRBV5-1 and TRBJ1-4; D is unresolved. The CDR3 consists of 14 residues. Germline loops: CDR1 SGHRS, CDR2 YFSETQ. Trimming took off 3 bases at V and 4 bases at J, with 10 bases between the two ends. CDR3 bases: TGCGCCAGCAGCTCCGGACGGGTTAATGAAAAACTGTTTTTT. Translated, it gives CASSSGRVNEKLFF.

The chain recombines TRBV19 with TRBJ1-4; 9 bases are shared with TRBD1. Germline-derived CDR1 and CDR2 are LNHDA and SQIVND (reference sequence). The CDR3 consists of 15 residues. J gave up 7 bases and V 5 bases, and 8 bases lay outside the gene matches. CDR3 loop: CASSVRQGESEKLFF. CDR3 coding DNA: TGTGCCAGTAGTGTTCGACAGGGGGAATCTGAAAAACTGTTTTTT.

In its sample, this clonotype was seen many times. The V and J genes are TRBV11-2 and TRBJ2-3; D is ambiguous. Trimming cost V 0 bases and J 4 bases, with 8 bases left between them. Germline V lookup: CDR1 SGHAT, CDR2 FQNNGV. This CDR3 has 14 residues. As DNA, the CDR3 is TGTGCCAGCAGCTTAGATCTAGTTGCAGATACGCAGTATTTT. Translating gives CASSLDLVADTQYF.

This clonotype was counted at least ten times. This chain connects TRBV28 to TRBJ2-3, with TRBD1 as a possible D gene (6 bases). Germline V gene lookup returns CDR1 MDHEN and CDR2 SYDVKM. Trimming removed 6 bases from V and 0 bases from J, with 16 bases in between. The CDR3 runs 16 residues. In DNA form, the CDR3 reads TGTGCCAGCAGACTCTGGACAGCTACTAGCACAGATACGCAGTATTTT. This gives the protein CASRLWTATSTDTQYF. Together with reference TRBV28 and TRBJ2-3, the CDR3 gives the full variable domain: DVKVTQSSRYLVKRTGEKVFLECVQDMDHENMFWYRQDPGLGLRLIYFSYDVKMKEKGDIPEGYSVSREKKERFSLILESASTNQTSMYLCASRLWTATSTDTQYFGPGTRLTVL.

Worth noting for this clonotype: This may be a read error, as it is one base from a much larger clone. The V call is TRBV7-4, the J call TRBJ2-7, with D possibly TRBD1 on 5 matching bases. The CDR3 covers 16 residues. Germline V gives CDR1 SGHVT, CDR2 SQSDAQ. The CDR3: CVSSLTSAGRTYEQYF. In DNA, the CDR3 is TGTGTCAGCAGCTTAACGAGCGCAGGGCGGACCTACGAGCAGTACTTC.

This clonotype has more than one count but fewer than ten. The J gene is TRBJ1-1, the V gene TRBV7-2; D not resolved. The CDR3 totals 17 residues. CDR1 and CDR2 from the germline V gene are SGHTA and FQGNSA. Trimming shortened V by 3 bases and J by 0 bases, and 17 bases separated the two germline ends. The CDR3 bases are TGTGCCAGCAGCTTCGGCCCGCTAACAAACTTGAACACTGAAGCTTTCTTT. Translated, it gives CASSFGPLTNLNTEAFF.

The sample holds many counts of this clonotype. V and J are TRBV6-5 and TRBJ1-2, with 8 bases fitting TRBD1. The CDR3 length is 15 residues. Germline trimming cut 4 bases from V and 6 bases from J; bases unmatched to any gene: 10. Germline CDR1 reads MNHEY; CDR2 reads SVGAGI. Here the CDR3 reads CASSFSTGDEHGYTF. Here the CDR3 DNA reads TGTGCCAGCAGTTTTTCGACAGGGGATGAGCATGGCTACACCTTC.

The table lists this clonotype with many counts. The chain recombines TRBV20-1 with TRBJ1-6; 10 nucleotides match TRBD1. V lost 1 base to trimming and J lost 5 bases; unmatched junction nucleotides: 5. Germline CDR1 DFQATT, CDR2 SNEGSKA (reference sequence). The CDR3 loop spans 16 amino acids. This CDR3 is CSARGGTGVNNSPLHF. CDR3 DNA sequence: TGCAGTGCTAGAGGGGGGACAGGGGTTAATAATTCACCCCTCCACTTT.

This clonotype was recorded many times. The rearrangement joins TRBV4-1 to TRBJ1-1; D uncertain. V shed 0 bases and J shed 3 bases, with 8 bases lying between them. Germline lookup yields CDR1 MGHRA and CDR2 YSYEKL. This CDR3 is 14 amino acids long. In DNA, the CDR3 is TGCGCCAGCAGCCAAGATGTGCTGGACACTGAAGCTTTCTTT. It specifies CASSQDVLDTEAFF.

The chain has TRBV20-1 and TRBJ2-7; 11 bases align to TRBD2. The junction had 8 bases not matched to a gene; V was cut back by 0 bases and J by 7 bases. The CDR3 length is 15 residues. Germline lookup yields CDR1 DFQATT and CDR2 SNEGSKA (reference sequence). CDR3 amino acids: CSARDLTSGSGEQYF. The CDR3 region has the DNA TGCAGTGCTAGAGATCTAACTAGCGGGAGCGGTGAGCAGTACTTC.

This clonotype was seen repeatedly, ten times or more. The chain couples TRBV6-2 or TRBV6-3 to TRBJ2-1, with TRBD2 identical over 12 bases. The V gene's germline CDR1 is MNHEY and CDR2 SVGEGT. The CDR3 covers 20 residues. The junction had 14 bases not matched to a gene; V was cut back by 5 bases and J by 0 bases. The CDR3 DNA reads TGTGCCAGCAGTCAGAAACCGGGACTAGCGGGCATCAGCTCCTACAATGAGCAGTTCTTC. Its translation is CASSQKPGLAGISSYNEQFF.

The chain joins TRBV5-5 to TRBJ2-5; 10 positions agree with TRBD1. The germline gives CDR1 SGHKS, CDR2 YYEKEE (reference sequence). The CDR3 is 16 amino acids. V trimming: 0 bases; J trimming: 5 bases; junction bases outside the gene matches: 7. CDR3 nucleotide sequence: TGTGCCAGCAGCTTGGGTCCGGGACAGGGGATCGAGACCCAGTACTTC. This translates into CASSLGPGQGIETQYF. Using reference TRBV5-5 and TRBJ2-5 for the parts outside the CDR3, the full variable domain is DAGVTQSPTHLIKTRGQQVTLRCSPISGHKSVSWYQQVLGQGPQFIFQYYEKEERGRGNFPDRFSARQFPNYSSELNVNALLLGDSALYLCASSLGPGQGIETQYFGPGTRLLVL.

This clonotype was recorded at least ten times. The genes are TRBV28 and TRBJ2-3; D possibly matches TRBD1 or TRBD2 (6 bases each). This CDR3 spans 15 amino acids. Germline V gives CDR1 MDHEN, CDR2 SYDVKM. Trimming stripped 6 bases from V and 1 base from J, with 14 bases between. In nucleotides, the CDR3 is TGTGCCAGCAGAGGAAGGGGGGCTGGCACAGATACGCAGTATTTT. It encodes CASRGRGAGTDTQYF. The entire variable domain, with the rest obtained from reference TRBV28 and TRBJ2-3, is as follows: DVKVTQSSRYLVKRTGEKVFLECVQDMDHENMFWYRQDPGLGLRLIYFSYDVKMKEKGDIPEGYSVSREKKERFSLILESASTNQTSMYLCASRGRGAGTDTQYFGPGTRLTVL.

The chain is built from TRBV28 and TRBJ2-7, with 12 bases aligning to TRBD2. Germline V gene sequence: CDR1 MDHEN, CDR2 SYDVKM. V lost 5 bases, J lost 12 bases, and 11 bases stayed unmatched. This CDR3 spans 14 amino acids. The DNA of the CDR3 is TGTGCCAGCAGTCCCCGGCCTAGCGGGAGGGTTCGGTACTTC. This encodes CASSPRPSGRVRYF.